Listed below are T cell receptor beta chains from one sample, sequenced in a study of shared clonotypes between healthy human individuals. Clones were read by immunoSEQ multiplex PCR, and TCRdb kept only the in-frame ones, dropping some. The sample has around 1.4 million clones; approximately 98.5% are singletons. Sequencing was done on a sample of naive CD4+ T cells sorted from blood. The receptors shown here come from a man aged 25 to 45 in good health. Each CDR3 is given with its conserved first and last residue. A D gene is named only where the DNA matches it firmly. Rows may omit the clone size; those that give it use once, few, many or a size class.

V,size,D,J,length,DNA,CDR3
TRBV27,NA,TRBD1,TRBJ2-2,15,TGTGCCAGCAGTCTACGGACAGGGGTCTCCGGGGAGCTGTTTTTT,CASSLRTGVSGELFF
TRBV11-2,NA,NA,TRBJ2-5,17,TGTGCCAGCAGCTTAGAGACGAGGGGGACCTACCAAGAGACCCAGTACTTC,CASSLETRGTYQETQYF
TRBV6-1,NA,NA,TRBJ1-2,11,TGTGCCAGCAGTGAAGTAAGTGACTACACCTTC,CASSEVSDYTF
TRBV14,NA,NA,TRBJ2-3,16,TGTGCCAGCAGCCAAGCGGGGCGGTTAGCGACAGATACGCAGTATTTT,CASSQAGRLATDTQYF
TRBV18,once,NA,TRBJ2-3,14,TGTGCCAGCTCATCCAGACAGGTCACAGATACGCAGTATTTT,CASSSRQVTDTQYF
TRBV9,NA,TRBD1,TRBJ2-5,14,TGTGCCAGCAGCCCCCGGACAGGGGAGGAGACCCAGTACTTC,CASSPRTGEETQYF
TRBV4-2,NA,TRBD2,TRBJ2-7,15,TGTGCCAGCAGCCCGGGACTAGCGGGTTTCTACGAGCAGTACTTC,CASSPGLAGFYEQYF
TRBV25-1,once,TRBD1,TRBJ1-1,14,TGTGCCAGCAGGGACAGGGGCCTAATCACTGAAGCTTTCTTT,CASRDRGLITEAFF
TRBV15,NA,NA,TRBJ2-5,12,TGTGCCACCAGCAGGGAAGGGGGGGCCCAGTACTTC,CATSREGGAQYF
TRBV30,NA,TRBD1,TRBJ1-5,13,TGTGCCTGGAGTGTAGCAGGGGGTCAGCCCCAGCATTTT,CAWSVAGGQPQHF
TRBV9,NA,TRBD2,TRBJ2-5,19,TGTGCCAGCAGCGTAGCTGCGGGAGGGCTTGGTAAACACCAAGAGACCCAGTACTTC,CASSVAAGGLGKHQETQYF
TRBV9,NA,NA,TRBJ2-5,12,TGTGCCAGCAGCGTAGATTTAGAGACCCAGTACTTC,CASSVDLETQYF
TRBV6-5,NA,NA,TRBJ1-2,14,TGTGCCAGCAGCAGGACAGAGGCTAACTATGGCTACACCTTC,CASSRTEANYGYTF
TRBV18,NA,TRBD1,TRBJ1-5,16,TGTGCCAGCTCCTCAGGGGGGACAGGGGGAAATCAGCCCCAGCATTTT,CASSSGGTGGNQPQHF
TRBV5-1,NA,NA,TRBJ2-5,15,TGCGCCAGCAGCTTGACTTCTGGGGTATTCGAGACCCAGTACTTC,CASSLTSGVFETQYF
TRBV28,once,NA,TRBJ2-7,14,TGTGCCAGCAGTGCCTTAGGGGGACGGTACGAGCAGTACTTC,CASSALGGRYEQYF
TRBV18,NA,NA,TRBJ2-1,14,TGTGCCAGCTCACCACGGGTCCGTACCAATGAGCAGTTCTTC,CASSPRVRTNEQFF
TRBV6-5,NA,NA,TRBJ2-7,15,TGTGCCAGCAGTTACAGCCCGGACCTCACCTACGAGCAGTACTTC,CASSYSPDLTYEQYF
TRBV27,NA,NA,TRBJ1-4,15,TGTGCCAGCAGTTTATTAGGGGTTGGAAATGAAAAACTGTTTTTT,CASSLLGVGNEKLFF
TRBV7-9,NA,NA,TRBJ2-1,16,TGTGCCAGCAGCCCAACGACAAGCCTCGCCTACAATGAGCAGTTCTTC,CASSPTTSLAYNEQFF
TRBV6-1,NA,NA,TRBJ2-7,12,TGTGCCAGCACCCTGACAGGACCCGAGCAGTACTTC,CASTLTGPEQYF
TRBV5-6,NA,NA,TRBJ1-1,14,TGTGCCAGCAGCTTGGGGCCGAGGAACACTGAAGCTTTCTTT,CASSLGPRNTEAFF
TRBV28,once,NA,TRBJ1-4,14,TGTGCCAGCAGTTTATATCGTTTGGCGGAAAAACTGTTTTTT,CASSLYRLAEKLFF
TRBV5-1,NA,TRBD1,TRBJ2-7,17,TGCGCCAGCAGCTCCGGACAGGGCCTTCTCTCCTCCTACGAGCAGTACTTC,CASSSGQGLLSSYEQYF
TRBV7-8,once,TRBD1,TRBJ2-7,14,TGTGCCAGCAGTCTCGGACAGGGAGTATACGAGCAGTACTTC,CASSLGQGVYEQYF
TRBV2,NA,NA,TRBJ1-1,12,TGTGCCAGCAGTTACAACCATCGCCGGGCTTTCTTT,CASSYNHRRAFF
TRBV4-3,NA,NA,TRBJ2-7,14,TGCGCCAGCAGCCAAGGGAAGGGTTCCTACGAGCAGTACTTC,CASSQGKGSYEQYF
TRBV9,NA,TRBD2,TRBJ2-5,15,TGTGCCAGCAGCGTATCAAGCGGGAGGGACGAGACCCAGTACTTC,CASSVSSGRDETQYF
TRBV29-1,NA,NA,TRBJ1-1,11,TGCAGCGTTGGTGGAGGGGCTGAAGCTTTCTTT,CSVGGGAEAFF
TRBV7-2,NA,NA,TRBJ2-2,14,TGTGCCAGCAGCACCCGGACGGCAACCGGGGAGCTGTTTTTT,CASSTRTATGELFF
TRBV10-3,NA,NA,TRBJ1-5,14,TGTGCCATCAGTGCCGTGGACCTCAATCAGCCCCAGCATTTT,CAISAVDLNQPQHF
TRBV4-3,NA,NA,TRBJ2-6,18,TGCGCCAGCAGCCAAGACACAGGGAGGACAGCTGGGGCCAACGTCCTGACTTTC,CASSQDTGRTAGANVLTF
TRBV7-2,NA,NA,TRBJ2-7,14,TGTGCCAGCAGCTTGGCGCCCAACTCCTACGAGCAGTACTTC,CASSLAPNSYEQYF
TRBV30,NA,TRBD2,TRBJ2-7,17,TGTGCCTGGAGTGTAATGGGACTAGCGGGAGTCGGGTACGAGCAGTACTTC,CAWSVMGLAGVGYEQYF
TRBV25-1,NA,TRBD1,TRBJ2-1,16,TGTGCCAGCAGTGAAATCCCGGGACAGGGTAACAATGAGCAGTTCTTC,CASSEIPGQGNNEQFF
TRBV29-1,NA,NA,TRBJ2-3,13,TGCAGCGTTCGTAGGGGGTGGGCAGATACGCAGTATTTT,CSVRRGWADTQYF
TRBV10-3,NA,TRBD2,TRBJ2-3,14,TGTGCCATCAGTGAGTCCAGCGGGATAGATACGCAGTATTTT,CAISESSGIDTQYF
TRBV4-3,NA,TRBD2,TRBJ2-2,15,TGCGCCAGCAGCCGGAACCGGGGGGACACCGGGGAGCTGTTTTTT,CASSRNRGDTGELFF
TRBV4-2,NA,TRBD1,TRBJ2-5,17,TGTGCCAGCAGCCAAGATCCTACAGGGACAGGGCATGAGACCCAGTACTTC,CASSQDPTGTGHETQYF
TRBV7-3,once,TRBD1,TRBJ2-3,14,TGTGCCAGCAGCCGACAGGGGAACACAGATACGCAGTATTTT,CASSRQGNTDTQYF
TRBV7-6,NA,NA,TRBJ1-1,13,TGTGCCAGCAGCAGCGAGGTGGAGACTGAAGCTTTCTTT,CASSSEVETEAFF
TRBV12-5,NA,TRBD1,TRBJ2-2,17,TGTGCTAGTGGTTTGGTCTCCGGGACAGGGGTAGCCGGGGAGCTGTTTTTT,CASGLVSGTGVAGELFF